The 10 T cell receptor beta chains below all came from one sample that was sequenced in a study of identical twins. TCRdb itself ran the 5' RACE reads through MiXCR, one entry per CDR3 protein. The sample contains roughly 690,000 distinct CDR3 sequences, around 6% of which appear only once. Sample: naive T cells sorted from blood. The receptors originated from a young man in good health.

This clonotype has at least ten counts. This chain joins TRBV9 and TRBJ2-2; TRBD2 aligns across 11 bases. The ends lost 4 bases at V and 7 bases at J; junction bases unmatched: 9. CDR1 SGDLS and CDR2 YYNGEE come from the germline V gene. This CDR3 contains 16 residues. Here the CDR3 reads CASSPLAGGLGGELFF. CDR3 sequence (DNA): TGTGCCAGCAGCCCCCTAGCGGGAGGCCTCGGCGGGGAGCTGTTTTTT.

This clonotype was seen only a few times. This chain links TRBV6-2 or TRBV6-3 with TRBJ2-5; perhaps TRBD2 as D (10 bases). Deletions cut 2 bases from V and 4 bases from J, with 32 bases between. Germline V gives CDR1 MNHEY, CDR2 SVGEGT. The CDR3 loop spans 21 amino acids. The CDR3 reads CASSYPRDRVNPSGSPETQYF. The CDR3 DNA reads TGTGCCAGCAGTTACCCGCGGGACAGGGTAAATCCTAGCGGGAGCCCAGAGACCCAGTACTTC.

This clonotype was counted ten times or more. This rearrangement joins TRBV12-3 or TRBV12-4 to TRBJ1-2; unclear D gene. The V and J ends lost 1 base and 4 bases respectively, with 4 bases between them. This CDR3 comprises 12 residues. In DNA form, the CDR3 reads TGTGCCAGCAGTTTAGTTCCCTATGGCTACACCTTC. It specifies CASSLVPYGYTF.

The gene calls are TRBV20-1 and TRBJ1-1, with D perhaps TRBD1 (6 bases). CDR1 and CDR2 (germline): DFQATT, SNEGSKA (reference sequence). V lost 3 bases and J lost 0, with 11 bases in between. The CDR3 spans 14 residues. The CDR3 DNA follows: TGCAGTGCTAGGGGGGCCTCCTTGAACACTGAAGCTTTCTTT. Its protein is CSARGASLNTEAFF.

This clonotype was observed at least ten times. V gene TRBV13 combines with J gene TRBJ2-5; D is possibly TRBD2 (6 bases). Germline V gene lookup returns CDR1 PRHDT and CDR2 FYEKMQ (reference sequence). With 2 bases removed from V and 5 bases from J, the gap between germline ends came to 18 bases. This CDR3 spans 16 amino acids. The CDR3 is CASSLRLDRGGETQYF. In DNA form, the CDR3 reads TGTGCCAGCAGCTTAAGACTCGACCGTGGGGGGGAGACCCAGTACTTC.

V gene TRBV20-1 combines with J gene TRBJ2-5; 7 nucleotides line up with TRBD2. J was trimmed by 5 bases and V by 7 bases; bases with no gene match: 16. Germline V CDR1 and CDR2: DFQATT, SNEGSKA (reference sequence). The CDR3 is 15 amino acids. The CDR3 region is CSVVSRSGAGETQYF. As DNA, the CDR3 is TGCAGTGTTGTATCCCGAAGCGGGGCGGGTGAGACCCAGTACTTC.

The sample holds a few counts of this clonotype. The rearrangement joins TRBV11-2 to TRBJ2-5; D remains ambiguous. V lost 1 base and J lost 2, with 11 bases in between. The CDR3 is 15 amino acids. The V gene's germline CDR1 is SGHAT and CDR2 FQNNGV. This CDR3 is CASSLGASYQETQYF. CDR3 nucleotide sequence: TGTGCCAGCAGCTTAGGTGCTTCCTATCAAGAGACCCAGTACTTC.

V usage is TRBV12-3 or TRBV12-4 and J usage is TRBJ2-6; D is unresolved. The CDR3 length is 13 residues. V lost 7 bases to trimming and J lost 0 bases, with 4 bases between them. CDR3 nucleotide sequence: TGTGCCAGCAACCTCTCTGGGGCCAACGTCCTGACTTTC. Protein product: CASNLSGANVLTF.

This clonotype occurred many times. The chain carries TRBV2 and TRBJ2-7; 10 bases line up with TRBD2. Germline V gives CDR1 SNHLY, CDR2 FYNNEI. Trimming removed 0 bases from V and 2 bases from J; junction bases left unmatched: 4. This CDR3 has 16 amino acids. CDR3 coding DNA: TGTGCCAGCAGTGAAGCGATAAGCGGGAGGGCCTACGAGCAGTACTTC. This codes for CASSEAISGRAYEQYF.

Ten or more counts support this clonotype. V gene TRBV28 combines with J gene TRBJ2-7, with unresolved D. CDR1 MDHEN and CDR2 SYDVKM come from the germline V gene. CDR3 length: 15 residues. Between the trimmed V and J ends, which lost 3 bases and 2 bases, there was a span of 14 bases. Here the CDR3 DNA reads TGTGCCAGCAGTTTCATCACCCTGGGTCCCTACGAGCAGTACTTC. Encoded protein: CASSFITLGPYEQYF.